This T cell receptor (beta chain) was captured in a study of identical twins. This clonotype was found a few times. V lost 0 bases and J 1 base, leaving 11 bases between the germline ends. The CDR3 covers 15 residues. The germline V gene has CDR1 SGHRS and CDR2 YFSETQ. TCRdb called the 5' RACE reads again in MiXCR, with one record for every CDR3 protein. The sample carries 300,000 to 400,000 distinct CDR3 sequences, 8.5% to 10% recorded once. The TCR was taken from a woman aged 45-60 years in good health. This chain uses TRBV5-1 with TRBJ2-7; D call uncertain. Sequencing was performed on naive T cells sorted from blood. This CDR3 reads CASSLAYDSSYEQYF. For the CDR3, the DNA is TGCGCCAGCAGCTTGGCCTATGACTCGTCCTACGAGCAGTACTTC.